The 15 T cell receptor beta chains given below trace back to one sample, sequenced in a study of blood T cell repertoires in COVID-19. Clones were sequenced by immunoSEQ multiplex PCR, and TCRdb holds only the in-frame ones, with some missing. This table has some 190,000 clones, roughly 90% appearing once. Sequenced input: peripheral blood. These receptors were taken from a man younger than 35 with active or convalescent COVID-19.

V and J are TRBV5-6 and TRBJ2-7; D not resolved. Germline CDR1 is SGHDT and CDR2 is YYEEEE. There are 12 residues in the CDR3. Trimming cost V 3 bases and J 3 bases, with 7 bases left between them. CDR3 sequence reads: CASSSVGYEQYF. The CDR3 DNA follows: TGTGCCAGCAGCTCGGTTGGCTACGAGCAGTACTTC. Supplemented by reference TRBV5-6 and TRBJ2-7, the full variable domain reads DAGVTQSPTHLIKTRGQQVTLRCSPKSGHDTVSWYQQALGQGPQFIFQYYEEEERQRGNFPDRFSGHQFPNYSSELNVNALLLGDSALYLCASSSVGYEQYFGPGTRLTVT.

For the CDR3, the DNA is TGTGCCAGCAGCTTGGAACCGGTTAGCAATCAGCCCCAGCATTTT. Its protein is CASSLEPVSNQPQHF. The gene calls are TRBV5-8 and TRBJ1-5; unclear D gene. This CDR3 region has 15 residues. Germline CDR1 SGHTS, CDR2 YDEGEE. With 0 bases removed from V and 0 bases from J, the gap between germline ends came to 7 bases.

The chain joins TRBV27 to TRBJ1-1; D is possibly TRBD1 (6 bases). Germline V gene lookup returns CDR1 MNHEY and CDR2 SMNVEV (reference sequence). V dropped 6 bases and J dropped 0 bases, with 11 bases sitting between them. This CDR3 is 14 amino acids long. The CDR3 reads CASSVDRMNTEAFF. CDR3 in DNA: TGTGCCAGCAGCGTGGACAGAATGAACACTGAAGCTTTCTTT.

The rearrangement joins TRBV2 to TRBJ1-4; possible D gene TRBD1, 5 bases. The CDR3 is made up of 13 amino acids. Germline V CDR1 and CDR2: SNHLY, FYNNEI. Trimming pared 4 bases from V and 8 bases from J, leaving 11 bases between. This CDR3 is CASSGSGLEKLFF. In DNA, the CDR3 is TGTGCCAGCAGTGGGTCAGGGTTGGAAAAACTGTTTTTT.

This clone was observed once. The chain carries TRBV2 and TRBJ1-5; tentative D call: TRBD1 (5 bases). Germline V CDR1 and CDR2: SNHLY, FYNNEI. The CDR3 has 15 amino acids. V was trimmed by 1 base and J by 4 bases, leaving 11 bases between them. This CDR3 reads CASSEGSPGNQPQHF. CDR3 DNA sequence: TGTGCCAGCAGTGAAGGATCTCCAGGGAATCAGCCCCAGCATTTT. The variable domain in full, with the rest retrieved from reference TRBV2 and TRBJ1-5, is EPEVTQTPSHQVTQMGQEVILRCVPISNHLYFYWYRQILGQKVEFLVSFYNNEISEKSEIFDDQFSVERPDGSNFTLKIRSTKLEDSAMYFCASSEGSPGNQPQHFGDGTRLSIL.

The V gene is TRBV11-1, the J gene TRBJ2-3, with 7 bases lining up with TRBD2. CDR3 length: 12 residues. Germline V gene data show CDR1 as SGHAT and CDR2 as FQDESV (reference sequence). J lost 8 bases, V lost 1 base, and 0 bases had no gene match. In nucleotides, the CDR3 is TGTGCCAGCAGCTTAGGCGGGGGTACGCAGTATTTT. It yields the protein CASSLGGGTQYF. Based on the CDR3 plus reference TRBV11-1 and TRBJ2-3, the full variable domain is EAEVAQSPRYKITEKSQAVAFWCDPISGHATLYWYRQILGQGPELLVQFQDESVVDDSQLPKDRFSAERLKGVDSTLKIQPAELGDSAMYLCASSLGGGTQYFGPGTRLTVL.

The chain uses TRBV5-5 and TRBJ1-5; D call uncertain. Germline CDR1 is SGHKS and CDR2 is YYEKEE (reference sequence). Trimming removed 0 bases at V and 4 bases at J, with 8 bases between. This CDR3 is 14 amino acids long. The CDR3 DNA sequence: TGTGCCAGCAGCTTGGCACAGAAAAATCAGCCCCAGCATTTT. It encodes CASSLAQKNQPQHF.

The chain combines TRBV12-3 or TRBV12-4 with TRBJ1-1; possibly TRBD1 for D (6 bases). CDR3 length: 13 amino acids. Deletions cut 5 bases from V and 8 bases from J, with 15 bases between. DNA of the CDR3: TGTGCCAGCAGTCCCGGACGACAGGCCGAAGCTTTCTTT. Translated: CASSPGRQAEAFF.

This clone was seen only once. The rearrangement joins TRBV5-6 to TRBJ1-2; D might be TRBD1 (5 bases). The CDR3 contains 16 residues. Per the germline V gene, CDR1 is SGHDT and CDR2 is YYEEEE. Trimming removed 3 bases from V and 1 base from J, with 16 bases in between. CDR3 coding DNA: TGTGCCAGCAGCTCCACGGGGGAGGACTTTAACTATGGCTACACCTTC. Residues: CASSSTGEDFNYGYTF.

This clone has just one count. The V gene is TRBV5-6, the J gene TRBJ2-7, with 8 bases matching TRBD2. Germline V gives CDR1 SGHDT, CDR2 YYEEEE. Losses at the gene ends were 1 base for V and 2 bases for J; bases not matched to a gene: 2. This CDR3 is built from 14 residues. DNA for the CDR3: TGTGCCAGCAGCTTGAGTAGCGGGGCCTACGAGCAGTACTTC. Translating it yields CASSLSSGAYEQYF.

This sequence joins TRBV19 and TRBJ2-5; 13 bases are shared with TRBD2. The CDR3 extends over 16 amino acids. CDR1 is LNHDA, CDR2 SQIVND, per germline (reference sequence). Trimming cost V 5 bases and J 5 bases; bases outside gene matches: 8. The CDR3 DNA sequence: TGTGCCAGTAGTCGCACTAGCGGGAGGGCCTGGGAGACCCAGTACTTC. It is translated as CASSRTSGRAWETQYF.

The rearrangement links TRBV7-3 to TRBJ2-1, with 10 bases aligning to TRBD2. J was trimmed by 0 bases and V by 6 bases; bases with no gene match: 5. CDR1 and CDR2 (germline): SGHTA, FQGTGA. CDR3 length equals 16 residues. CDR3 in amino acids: CASSVSGRASYNEQFF. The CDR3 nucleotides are TGTGCCAGCAGTGTAAGCGGGAGGGCCTCCTACAATGAGCAGTTCTTC.

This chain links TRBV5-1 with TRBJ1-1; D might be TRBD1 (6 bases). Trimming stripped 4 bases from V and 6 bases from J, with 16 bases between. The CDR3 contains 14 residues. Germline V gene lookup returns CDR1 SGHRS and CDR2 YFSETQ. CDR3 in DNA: TGCGCCAGCAGCCTAAACAGGGAAAACTCTGAAGCTTTCTTT. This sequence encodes CASSLNRENSEAFF. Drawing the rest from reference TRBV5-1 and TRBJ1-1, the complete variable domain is KAGVTQTPRYLIKTRGQQVTLSCSPISGHRSVSWYQQTPGQGLQFLFEYFSETQRNKGNFPGRFSGRQFSNSRSEMNVSTLELGDSALYLCASSLNRENSEAFFGQGTRLTVV.

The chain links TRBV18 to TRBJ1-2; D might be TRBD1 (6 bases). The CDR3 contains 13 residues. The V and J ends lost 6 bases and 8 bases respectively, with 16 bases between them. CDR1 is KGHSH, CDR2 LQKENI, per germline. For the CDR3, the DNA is TGTGCCAGCTCGGACAGTGAGACGTCGGGCTACACCTTC. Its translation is CASSDSETSGYTF.

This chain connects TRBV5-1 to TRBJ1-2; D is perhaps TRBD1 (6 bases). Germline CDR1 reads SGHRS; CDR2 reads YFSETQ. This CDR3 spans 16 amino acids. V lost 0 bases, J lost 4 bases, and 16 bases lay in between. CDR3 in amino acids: CASSLADRSAPYGYTF. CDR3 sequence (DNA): TGCGCCAGCAGCTTGGCGGACAGAAGTGCTCCCTATGGCTACACCTTC.